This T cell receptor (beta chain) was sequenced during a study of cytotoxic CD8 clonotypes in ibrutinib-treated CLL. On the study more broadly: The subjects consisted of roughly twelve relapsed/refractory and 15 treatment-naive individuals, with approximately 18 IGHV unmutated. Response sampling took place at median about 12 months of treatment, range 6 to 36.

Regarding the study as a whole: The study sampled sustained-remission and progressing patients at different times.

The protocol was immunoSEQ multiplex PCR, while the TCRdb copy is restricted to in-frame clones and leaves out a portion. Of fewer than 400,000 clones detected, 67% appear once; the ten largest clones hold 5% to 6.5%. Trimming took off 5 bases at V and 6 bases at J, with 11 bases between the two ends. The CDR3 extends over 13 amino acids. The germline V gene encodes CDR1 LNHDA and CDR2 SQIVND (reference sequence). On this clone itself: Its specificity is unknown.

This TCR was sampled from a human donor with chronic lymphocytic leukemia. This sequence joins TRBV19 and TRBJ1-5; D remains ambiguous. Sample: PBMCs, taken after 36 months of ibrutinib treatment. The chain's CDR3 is CASSLVAGQPQHF. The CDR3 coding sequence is TGTGCCAGTAGTCTGGTGGCGGGTCAGCCCCAGCATTTT.